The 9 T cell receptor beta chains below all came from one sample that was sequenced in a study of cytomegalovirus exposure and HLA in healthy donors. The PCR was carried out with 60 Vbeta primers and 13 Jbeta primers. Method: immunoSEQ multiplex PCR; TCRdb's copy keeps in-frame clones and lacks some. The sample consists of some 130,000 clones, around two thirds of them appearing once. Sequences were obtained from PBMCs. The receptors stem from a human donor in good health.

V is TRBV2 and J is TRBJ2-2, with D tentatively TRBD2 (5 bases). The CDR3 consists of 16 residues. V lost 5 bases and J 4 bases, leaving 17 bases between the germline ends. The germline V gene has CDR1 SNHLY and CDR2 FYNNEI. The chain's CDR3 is CASSPPGWPGTGELFF. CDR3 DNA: TGTGCCAGCAGTCCCCCGGGGTGGCCGGGCACCGGGGAGCTGTTTTTT.

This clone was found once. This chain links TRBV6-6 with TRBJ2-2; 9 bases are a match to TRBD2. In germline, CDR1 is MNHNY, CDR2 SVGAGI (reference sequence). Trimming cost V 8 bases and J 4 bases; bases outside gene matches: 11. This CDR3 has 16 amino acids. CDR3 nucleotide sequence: TGTGCCAGCCGCGATTTAGCGGGAGAGACCACCGGGGAGCTGTTTTTT. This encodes CASRDLAGETTGELFF.

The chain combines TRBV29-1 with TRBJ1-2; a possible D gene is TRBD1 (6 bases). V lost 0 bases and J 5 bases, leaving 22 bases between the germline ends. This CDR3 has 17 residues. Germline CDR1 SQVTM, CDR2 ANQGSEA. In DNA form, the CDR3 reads TGCAGCGTTGAAGAGGGCTGGTCCAGGGGTAAGGGGTATGGCTACACCTTC. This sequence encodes CSVEEGWSRGKGYGYTF.

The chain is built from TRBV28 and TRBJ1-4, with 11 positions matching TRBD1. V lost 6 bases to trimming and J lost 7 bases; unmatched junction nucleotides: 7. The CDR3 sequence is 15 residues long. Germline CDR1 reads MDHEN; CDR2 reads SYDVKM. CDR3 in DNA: TGTGCCAGCAGGTTTGGGGACAGGGGGACTGAAAAACTGTTTTTT. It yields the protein CASRFGDRGTEKLFF.

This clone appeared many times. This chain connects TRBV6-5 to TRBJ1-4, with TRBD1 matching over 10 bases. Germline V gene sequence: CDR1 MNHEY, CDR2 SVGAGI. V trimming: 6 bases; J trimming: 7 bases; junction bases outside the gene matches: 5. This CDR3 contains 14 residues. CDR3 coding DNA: TGTGCCAGCAGGGGACAGGGGTGGATTGAAAAACTGTTTTTT. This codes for CASRGQGWIEKLFF.

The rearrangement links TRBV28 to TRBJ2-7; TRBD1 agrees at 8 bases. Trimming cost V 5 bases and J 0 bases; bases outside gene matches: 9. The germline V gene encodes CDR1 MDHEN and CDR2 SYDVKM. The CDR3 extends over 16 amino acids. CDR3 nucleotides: TGTGCCAGCAGTCCGAGGACAGGGTGGCTCTCCTACGAGCAGTACTTC. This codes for CASSPRTGWLSYEQYF.

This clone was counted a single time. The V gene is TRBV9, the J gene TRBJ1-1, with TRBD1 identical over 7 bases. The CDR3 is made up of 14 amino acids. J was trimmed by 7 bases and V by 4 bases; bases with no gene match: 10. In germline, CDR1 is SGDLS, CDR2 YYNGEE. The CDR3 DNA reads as TGTGCCAGCAGCCAAACAGGGGACGGGGGTGAAGCTTTCTTT. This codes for CASSQTGDGGEAFF.

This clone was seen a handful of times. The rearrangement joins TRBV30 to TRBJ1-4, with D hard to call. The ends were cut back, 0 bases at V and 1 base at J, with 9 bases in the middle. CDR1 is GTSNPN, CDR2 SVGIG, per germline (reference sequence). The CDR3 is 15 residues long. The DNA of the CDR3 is TGTGCCTGGAGTGTACTCGGAGGAACTAATGAAAAACTGTTTTTT. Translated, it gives CAWSVLGGTNEKLFF.

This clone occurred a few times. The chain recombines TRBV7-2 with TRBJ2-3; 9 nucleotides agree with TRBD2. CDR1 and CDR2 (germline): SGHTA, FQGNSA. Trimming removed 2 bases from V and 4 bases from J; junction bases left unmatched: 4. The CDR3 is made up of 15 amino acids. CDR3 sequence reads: CASSLTGGGADTQYF. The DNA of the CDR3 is TGTGCCAGCAGCTTAACCGGCGGGGGGGCAGATACGCAGTATTTT.